The T cell receptor (beta chain) under discussion was sequenced for a study of blood T cell repertoires in COVID-19. Assay: immunoSEQ multiplex PCR; the TCRdb copy retains only in-frame clones and omits some. The table shows some 290,000 clones, with around 78% occurring only once. CDR3 size: 17 residues. The V gene's germline CDR1 is MNHNY and CDR2 SVGAGI (reference sequence). Germline trimming cut 6 bases from V and 5 bases from J; bases unmatched to any gene: 18. The material sequenced was peripheral blood. The receptor was derived from a man in his 60s who had recovered from COVID-19. The gene calls are TRBV6-6 and TRBJ1-2; 7 bases are a match to TRBD1. The CDR3 bases are TGTGCCAGCAGCCGACCCGGGACAGAGAGTGAGAAGTATGGCTACACCTTC. Its protein product is CASSRPGTESEKYGYTF.